The present T cell receptor beta chain was sequenced within a study of OX40 agonist ivuxolimab in advanced cancers. The wider study: Mean age approximately 55 years, range about 23 to 80; 82.7% male.

Clones were read by immunoSEQ multiplex PCR, and TCRdb kept only the in-frame ones, dropping some. This sample has tens of thousands of clones, with 88% found just once. On this clone: Its specificity is not known.

The V and J ends lost 3 bases and 6 bases, in that order; junction bases with no gene match: 1. The CDR3 has 14 residues. The germline V gene has CDR1 SGHRS and CDR2 YFSETQ. Systemic immunosuppression or autoimmune disease history was grounds to exclude patients. Overall study results and limits: At 0.1 to 3.0 mg/kg and by week 6, clonal expansion occurred in CD4+ and CD8+ blood T cells.

The V call is TRBV5-1, the J call TRBJ2-1, with 12 bases fitting TRBD2. The material was CD4+ or CD8+ T cells sorted from blood, obtained in a trial of the OX40 agonist ivuxolimab. The sequence came from an adult with an advanced solid tumor such as melanoma, head and neck, liver or kidney cancer. The CDR3 region is CASSSGLAGNEQFF. Here the CDR3 DNA reads TGCGCCAGCAGCTCGGGACTAGCGGGCAATGAGCAGTTCTTC.